This section outlines one T cell receptor (beta chain) sequence together with its context. No antigen is known for it. This record comes from a study of response to subunit inactivated influenza vaccine. Regarding the study as a whole: The authors suggested that few new T cells are recruited per seasonal influenza vaccination.

From the RT-PCR reads, TCRdb called clonotypes with MiXCR, one entry per CDR3 protein. This table holds some 800,000 distinct CDR3 sequences, about 20% found once. The CDR3 has 14 amino acids. Germline values: CDR1 MNHNS, CDR2 SASEGT. V lost 8 bases and J lost 3, with 16 bases in between. The sample was PBMCs from blood, taken less than 6 days after vaccination. The chain is built from TRBV6-1 and TRBJ1-2; unclear D gene. The receptor was isolated from a middle-aged man who received an inactivated influenza vaccine. The CDR3 sequence: CASLRSARYYGYTF. CDR3 bases: TGTGCCAGCCTCCGCTCGGCAAGGTACTATGGCTACACCTTC.